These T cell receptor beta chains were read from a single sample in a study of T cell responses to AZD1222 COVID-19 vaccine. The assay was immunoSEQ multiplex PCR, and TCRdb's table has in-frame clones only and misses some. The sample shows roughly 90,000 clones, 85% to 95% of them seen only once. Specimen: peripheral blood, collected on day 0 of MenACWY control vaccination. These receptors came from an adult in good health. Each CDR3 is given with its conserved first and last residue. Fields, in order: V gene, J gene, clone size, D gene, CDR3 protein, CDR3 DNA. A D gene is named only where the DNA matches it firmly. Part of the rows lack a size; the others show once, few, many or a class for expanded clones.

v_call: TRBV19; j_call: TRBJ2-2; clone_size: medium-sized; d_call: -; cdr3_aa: CATGGLYGELFF; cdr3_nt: TGTGCCACCGGCGGACTTTACGGGGAGCTGTTTTTT
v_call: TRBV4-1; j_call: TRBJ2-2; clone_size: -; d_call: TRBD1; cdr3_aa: CASSQEGTGVANTGELFF; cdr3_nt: TGCGCCAGCAGCCAAGAAGGGACAGGGGTCGCGAACACCGGGGAGCTGTTTTTT
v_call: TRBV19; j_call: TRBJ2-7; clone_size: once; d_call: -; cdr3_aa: CASRAPGRPGGNEQYF; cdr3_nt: TGTGCCAGTAGAGCGCCTGGGAGGCCCGGAGGCAACGAGCAGTACTTC
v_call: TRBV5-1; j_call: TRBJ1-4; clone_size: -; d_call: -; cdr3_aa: CASSPFGGNEKLFF; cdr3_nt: TGCGCCAGCAGCCCCTTCGGAGGTAATGAAAAACTGTTTTTT
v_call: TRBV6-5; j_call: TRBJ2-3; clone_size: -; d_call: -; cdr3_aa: CASRLSSTDTQYF; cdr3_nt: TGTGCCAGTCGTCTATCTAGCACAGATACGCAGTATTTT
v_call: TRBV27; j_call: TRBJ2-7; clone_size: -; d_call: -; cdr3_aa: CASSPLSSYEQYF; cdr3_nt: TGTGCCAGCAGTCCCCTCAGTTCCTACGAGCAGTACTTC
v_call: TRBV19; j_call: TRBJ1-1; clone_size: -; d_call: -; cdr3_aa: CASSMKRNTEAFF; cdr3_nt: TGTGCCAGTAGTATGAAGAGGAACACTGAAGCTTTCTTT
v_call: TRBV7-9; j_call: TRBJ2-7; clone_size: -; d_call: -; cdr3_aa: CASSGGRVYEQYF; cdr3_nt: TGTGCCAGCAGTGGGGGCAGGGTCTACGAGCAGTACTTC
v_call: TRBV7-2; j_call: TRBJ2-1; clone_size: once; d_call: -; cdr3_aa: CASSFGWGRRVRSYNEQFF; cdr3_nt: TGTGCCAGCAGCTTCGGCTGGGGAAGGAGGGTTCGGTCCTACAATGAGCAGTTCTTC
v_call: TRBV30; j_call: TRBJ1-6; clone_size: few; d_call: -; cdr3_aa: CAWRSSYNSPLHF; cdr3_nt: TGTGCCTGGAGGAGCTCCTATAATTCACCCCTCCACTTT
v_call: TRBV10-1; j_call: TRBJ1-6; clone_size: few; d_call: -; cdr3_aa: CASSEQWGTSPLHF; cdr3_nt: TGCGCCAGCAGTGAACAATGGGGGACATCACCCCTCCACTTT
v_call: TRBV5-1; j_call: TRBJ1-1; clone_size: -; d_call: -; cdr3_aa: CASSSPGTEAFF; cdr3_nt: TGCGCCAGCAGCTCCCCGGGCACTGAAGCTTTCTTT
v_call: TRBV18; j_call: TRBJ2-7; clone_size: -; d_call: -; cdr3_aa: CASSPSFQEYEQYF; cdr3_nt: TGTGCCAGCTCACCATCCTTCCAAGAATACGAGCAGTACTTC
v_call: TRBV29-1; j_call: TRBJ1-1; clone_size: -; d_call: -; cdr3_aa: CSVEKTENTEAFF; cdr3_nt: TGCAGCGTTGAAAAAACAGAGAACACTGAAGCTTTCTTT
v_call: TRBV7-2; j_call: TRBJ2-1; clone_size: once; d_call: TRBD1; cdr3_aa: CASTLRRTGATLDEQFF; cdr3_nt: TGTGCCAGCACCCTTCGTCGGACAGGGGCCACCCTGGATGAGCAGTTCTTC
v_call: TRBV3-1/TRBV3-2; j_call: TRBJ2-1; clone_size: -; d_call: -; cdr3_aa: CASSPEGRVEQFF; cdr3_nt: TGTGCCAGCAGCCCCGAGGGAAGGGTTGAGCAGTTCTTC
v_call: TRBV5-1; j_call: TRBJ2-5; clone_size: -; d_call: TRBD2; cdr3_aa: CASSGLAGGIQETQYF; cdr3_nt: TGCGCCAGCAGCGGCTTAGCGGGAGGGATACAAGAGACCCAGTACTTC
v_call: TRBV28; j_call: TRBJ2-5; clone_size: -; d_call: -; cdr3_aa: CASSSRTDFEAQYF; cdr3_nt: TGTGCCAGCAGTTCCCGGACGGATTTTGAGGCCCAGTACTTC
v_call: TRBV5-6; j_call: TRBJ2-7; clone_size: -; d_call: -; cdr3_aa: CASSRIGGEQYF; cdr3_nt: TGTGCCAGCAGCAGAATAGGGGGCGAGCAGTACTTC
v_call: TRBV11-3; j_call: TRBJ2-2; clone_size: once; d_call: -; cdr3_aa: CASSLGRGELFF; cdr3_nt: TGTGCCAGCAGCTTAGGGAGGGGGGAGCTGTTTTTT
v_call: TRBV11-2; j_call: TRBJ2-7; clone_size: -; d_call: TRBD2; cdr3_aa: CASSLPLTGLGDYEQYF; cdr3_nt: TGTGCCAGCAGCCTCCCCCTTACAGGACTAGGAGACTACGAGCAGTACTTC
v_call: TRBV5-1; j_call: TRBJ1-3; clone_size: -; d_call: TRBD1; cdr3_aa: CASSLTGDSGNTIYF; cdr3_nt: TGCGCCAGCAGCTTGACAGGGGACTCTGGAAACACCATATATTTT
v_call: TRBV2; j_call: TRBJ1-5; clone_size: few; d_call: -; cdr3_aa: CASNLDYNQPQHF; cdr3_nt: TGTGCCAGCAATTTAGATTACAATCAGCCCCAGCATTTT
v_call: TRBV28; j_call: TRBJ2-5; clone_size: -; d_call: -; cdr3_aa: CASSFVGVGTQYF; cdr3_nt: TGTGCCAGCAGTTTTGTGGGGGTAGGGACCCAGTACTTC
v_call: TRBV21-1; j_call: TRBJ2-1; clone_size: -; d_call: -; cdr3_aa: CASSPRRGNEQFF; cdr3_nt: TGTGCCAGCAGCCCCCGAAGAGGGAATGAGCAGTTCTTC
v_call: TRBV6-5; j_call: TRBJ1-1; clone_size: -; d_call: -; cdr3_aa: CASRSQQPGTEAFF; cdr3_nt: TGTGCCAGCCGGAGCCAACAGCCGGGCACTGAAGCTTTCTTT
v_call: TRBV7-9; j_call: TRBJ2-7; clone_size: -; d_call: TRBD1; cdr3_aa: CASSLGQGAYEQYF; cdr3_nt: TGTGCCAGCAGCTTAGGGCAGGGGGCCTACGAGCAGTACTTC
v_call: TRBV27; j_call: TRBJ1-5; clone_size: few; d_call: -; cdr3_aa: CASSSGLKGQPQHF; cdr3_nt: TGTGCCAGCAGTTCGGGACTAAAAGGGCAGCCCCAGCATTTT
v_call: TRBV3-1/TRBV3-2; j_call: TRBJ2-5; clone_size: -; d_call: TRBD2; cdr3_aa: CASSQEGLAGTQYF; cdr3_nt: TGTGCCAGCAGCCAAGAAGGGCTAGCGGGAACCCAGTACTTC
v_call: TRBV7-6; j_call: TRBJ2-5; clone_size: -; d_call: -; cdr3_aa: CASSLVRSPQETQYF; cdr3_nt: TGTGCCAGCAGCTTAGTTCGCAGCCCCCAAGAGACCCAGTACTTC
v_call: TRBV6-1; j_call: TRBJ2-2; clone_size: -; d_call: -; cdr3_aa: CASSAYWGYSNTGELFF; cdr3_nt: TGTGCCAGCAGTGCCTACTGGGGGTACTCAAACACCGGGGAGCTGTTTTTT
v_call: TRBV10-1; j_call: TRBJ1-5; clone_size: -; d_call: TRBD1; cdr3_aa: CASSRQGSRQPQHF; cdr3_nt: TGCGCCAGTAGCAGACAGGGAAGCCGACAGCCCCAGCATTTT
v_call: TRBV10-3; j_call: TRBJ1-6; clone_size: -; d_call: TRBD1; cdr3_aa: CAIRSSGGTNSPLHF; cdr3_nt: TGTGCCATCAGAAGCTCAGGGGGCACGAATTCACCCCTCCACTTT
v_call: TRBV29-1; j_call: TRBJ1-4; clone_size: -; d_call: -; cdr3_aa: CSVVSATNEKLFF; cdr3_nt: TGCAGCGTTGTTTCCGCAACTAATGAAAAACTGTTTTTT
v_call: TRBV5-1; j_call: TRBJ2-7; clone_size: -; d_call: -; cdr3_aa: CASSLVGDGGYEQYF; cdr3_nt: TGCGCCAGCAGCTTGGTTGGCGACGGAGGCTACGAGCAGTACTTC
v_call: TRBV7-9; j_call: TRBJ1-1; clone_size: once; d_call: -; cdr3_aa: CASRQTKNTEAFF; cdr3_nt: TGTGCCAGCAGACAGACCAAGAACACTGAAGCTTTCTTT
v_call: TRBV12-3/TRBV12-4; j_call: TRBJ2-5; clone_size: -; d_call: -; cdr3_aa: CASRGGQKTQYF; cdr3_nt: TGTGCCAGCAGGGGAGGTCAAAAGACCCAGTACTTC
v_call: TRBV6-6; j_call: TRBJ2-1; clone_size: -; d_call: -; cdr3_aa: CASSPGLANEQFF; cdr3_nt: TGTGCCAGCAGTCCCGGACTGGCCAATGAGCAGTTCTTC
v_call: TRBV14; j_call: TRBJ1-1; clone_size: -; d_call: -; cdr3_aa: CASSPQLNTEAFF; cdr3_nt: TGTGCCAGCAGCCCGCAACTGAACACTGAAGCTTTCTTT
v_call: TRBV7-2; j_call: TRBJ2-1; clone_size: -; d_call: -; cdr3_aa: CASSFRGNYNEQFF; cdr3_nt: TGTGCCAGCAGCTTCCGCGGGAACTACAATGAGCAGTTCTTC
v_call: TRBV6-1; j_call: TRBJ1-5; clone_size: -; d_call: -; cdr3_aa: CASSESRGRGWPQHF; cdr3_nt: TGTGCCAGCAGTGAAAGCCGGGGCAGGGGTTGGCCCCAGCATTTT
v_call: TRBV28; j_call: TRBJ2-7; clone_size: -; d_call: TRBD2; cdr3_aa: CASSYLAGAYEQYF; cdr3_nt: TGTGCCAGCAGTTACCTAGCGGGAGCCTACGAGCAGTACTTC
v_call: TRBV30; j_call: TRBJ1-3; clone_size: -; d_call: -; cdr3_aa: CAWSVRGIPDTIYF; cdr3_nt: TGTGCCTGGAGTGTACGGGGCATTCCGGACACCATATATTTT
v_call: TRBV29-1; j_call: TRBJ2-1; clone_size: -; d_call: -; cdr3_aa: CSVDFMRGERSYNEQFF; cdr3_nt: TGCAGCGTTGACTTTATGCGAGGAGAGAGGTCGTACAATGAGCAGTTCTTC
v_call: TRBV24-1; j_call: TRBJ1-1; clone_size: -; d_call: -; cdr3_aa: CATRYRTEAFF; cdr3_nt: TGTGCCACCCGTTACCGCACTGAAGCTTTCTTT
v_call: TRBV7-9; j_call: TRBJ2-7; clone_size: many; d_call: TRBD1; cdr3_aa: CASNPGGYEQYF; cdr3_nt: TGTGCCAGCAACCCAGGGGGCTACGAGCAGTACTTC
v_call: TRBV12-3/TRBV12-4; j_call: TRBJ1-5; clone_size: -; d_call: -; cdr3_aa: CASSLTANQPQHF; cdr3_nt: TGTGCCAGCAGTTTAACGGCCAATCAGCCCCAGCATTTT
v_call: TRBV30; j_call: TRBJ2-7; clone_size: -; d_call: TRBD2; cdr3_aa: CAWSGRAYEQYF; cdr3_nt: TGTGCCTGGAGCGGGAGGGCCTACGAGCAGTACTTC
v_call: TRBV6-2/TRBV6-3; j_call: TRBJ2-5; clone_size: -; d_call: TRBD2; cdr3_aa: CASSRLAGEAQYF; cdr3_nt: TGTGCCAGCAGTCGACTAGCGGGAGAGGCCCAGTACTTC
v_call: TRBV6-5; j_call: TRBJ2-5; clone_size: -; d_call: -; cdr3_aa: CASSTEGTQYF; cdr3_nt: TGTGCCAGCAGTACCGAGGGGACCCAGTACTTC
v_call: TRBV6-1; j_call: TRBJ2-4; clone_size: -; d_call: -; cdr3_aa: CASSEAPGGYIQYF; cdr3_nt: TGTGCCAGCAGTGAAGCTCCAGGGGGGTACATTCAGTACTTC
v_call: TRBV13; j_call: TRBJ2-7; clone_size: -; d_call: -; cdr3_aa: CASSLGGIHEQYF; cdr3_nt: TGTGCCAGCAGCTTAGGGGGCATCCACGAGCAGTACTTC
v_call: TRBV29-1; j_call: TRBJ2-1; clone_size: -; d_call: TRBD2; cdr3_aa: CSVDISGLYNEQFF; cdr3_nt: TGCAGCGTAGACATTAGCGGGCTCTACAATGAGCAGTTCTTC
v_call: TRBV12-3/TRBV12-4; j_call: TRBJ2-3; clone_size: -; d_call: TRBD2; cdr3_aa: CASSGLAGDTQYF; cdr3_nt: TGTGCCAGCAGTGGACTAGCGGGAGATACGCAGTATTTT
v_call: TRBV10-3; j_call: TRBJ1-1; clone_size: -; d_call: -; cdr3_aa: CAITKGDTEAFF; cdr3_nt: TGTGCCATCACTAAGGGAGACACTGAAGCTTTCTTT
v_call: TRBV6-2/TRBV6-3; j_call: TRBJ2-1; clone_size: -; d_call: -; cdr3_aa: CASSYEKHNEQFF; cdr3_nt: TGTGCCAGCAGTTACGAGAAGCACAATGAGCAGTTCTTC
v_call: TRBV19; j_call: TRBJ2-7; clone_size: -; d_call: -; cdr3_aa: CASSQGTYEQYF; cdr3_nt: TGTGCCTCTTCGCAAGGGACCTACGAGCAGTACTTC
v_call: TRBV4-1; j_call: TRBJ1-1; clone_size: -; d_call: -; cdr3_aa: CASSPPDRLNTEAFF; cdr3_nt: TGCGCCAGCAGCCCACCGGACCGCCTTAACACTGAAGCTTTCTTT
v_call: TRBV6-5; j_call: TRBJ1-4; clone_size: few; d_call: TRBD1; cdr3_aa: CASSYAGDREKLFF; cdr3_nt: TGTGCCAGCAGTTACGCGGGGGACAGGGAAAAACTGTTTTTT